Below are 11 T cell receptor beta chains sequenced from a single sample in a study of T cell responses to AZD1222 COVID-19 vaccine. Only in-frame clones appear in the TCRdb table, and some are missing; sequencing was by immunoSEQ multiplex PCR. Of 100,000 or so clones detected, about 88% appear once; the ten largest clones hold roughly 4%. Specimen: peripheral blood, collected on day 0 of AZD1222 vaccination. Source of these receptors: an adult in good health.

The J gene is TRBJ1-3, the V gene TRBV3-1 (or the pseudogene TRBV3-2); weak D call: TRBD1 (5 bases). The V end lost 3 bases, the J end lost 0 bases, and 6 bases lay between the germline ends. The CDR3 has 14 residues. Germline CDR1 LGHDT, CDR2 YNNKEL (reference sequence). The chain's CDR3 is CASSQGVSGNTIYF. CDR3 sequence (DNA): TGTGCCAGCAGCCAGGGGGTCTCTGGAAACACCATATATTTT.

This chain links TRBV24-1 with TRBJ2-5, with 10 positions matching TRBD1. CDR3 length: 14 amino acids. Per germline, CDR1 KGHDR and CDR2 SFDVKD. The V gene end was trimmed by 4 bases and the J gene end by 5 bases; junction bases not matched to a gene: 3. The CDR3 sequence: CATSDQGQGETQYF. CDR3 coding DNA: TGTGCCACCAGTGACCAGGGACAGGGGGAGACCCAGTACTTC.

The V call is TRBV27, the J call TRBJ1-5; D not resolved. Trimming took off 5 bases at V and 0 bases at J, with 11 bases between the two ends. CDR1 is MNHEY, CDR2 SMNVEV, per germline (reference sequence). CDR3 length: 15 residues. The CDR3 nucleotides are TGTGCCAGCAGTCTTCCCCCTCATAGCAATCAGCCCCAGCATTTT. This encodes CASSLPPHSNQPQHF.

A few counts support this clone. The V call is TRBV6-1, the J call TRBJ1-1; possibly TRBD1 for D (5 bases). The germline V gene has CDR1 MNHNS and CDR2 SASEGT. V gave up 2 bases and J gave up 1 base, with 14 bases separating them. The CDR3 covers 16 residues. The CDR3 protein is CASSEWDSMPNTEAFF. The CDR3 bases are TGTGCCAGCAGTGAATGGGACTCCATGCCGAACACTGAAGCTTTCTTT.

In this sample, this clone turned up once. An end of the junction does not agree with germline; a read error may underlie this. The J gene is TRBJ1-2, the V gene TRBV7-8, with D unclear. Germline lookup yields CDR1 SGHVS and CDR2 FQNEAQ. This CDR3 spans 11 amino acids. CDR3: CASSLGGLPFF. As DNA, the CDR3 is TGTGCCAGCAGCTTAGGTGGCCTACCTTTCTTC.

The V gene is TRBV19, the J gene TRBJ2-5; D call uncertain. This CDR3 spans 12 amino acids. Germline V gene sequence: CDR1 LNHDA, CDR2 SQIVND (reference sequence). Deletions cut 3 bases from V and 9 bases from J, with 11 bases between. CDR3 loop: CASSMGRGAQYF. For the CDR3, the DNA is TGTGCCAGTAGTATGGGCCGTGGGGCCCAGTACTTC.

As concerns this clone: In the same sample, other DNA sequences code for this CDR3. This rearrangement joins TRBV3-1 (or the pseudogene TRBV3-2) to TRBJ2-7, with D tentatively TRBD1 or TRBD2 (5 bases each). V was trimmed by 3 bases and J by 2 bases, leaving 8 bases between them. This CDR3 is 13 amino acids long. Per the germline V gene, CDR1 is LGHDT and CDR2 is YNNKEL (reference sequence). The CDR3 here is CASSQGRAYEQYF. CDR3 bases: TGTGCCAGCAGCCAGGGACGGGCCTACGAGCAGTACTTC.

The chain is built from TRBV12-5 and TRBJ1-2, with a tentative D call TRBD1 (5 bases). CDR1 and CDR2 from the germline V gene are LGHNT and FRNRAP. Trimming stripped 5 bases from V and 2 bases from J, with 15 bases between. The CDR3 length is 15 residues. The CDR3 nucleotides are TGTGCTAGTGGTAAAACTCAGACAGCAAACTATGGCTACACCTTC. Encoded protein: CASGKTQTANYGYTF.

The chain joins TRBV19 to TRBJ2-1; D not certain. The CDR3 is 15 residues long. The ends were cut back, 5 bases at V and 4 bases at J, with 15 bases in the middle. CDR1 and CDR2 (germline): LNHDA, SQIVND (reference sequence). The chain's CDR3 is CASSPEEALYNEQFF. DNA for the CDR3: TGTGCCAGTAGTCCAGAGGAAGCCCTTTACAATGAGCAGTTCTTC.

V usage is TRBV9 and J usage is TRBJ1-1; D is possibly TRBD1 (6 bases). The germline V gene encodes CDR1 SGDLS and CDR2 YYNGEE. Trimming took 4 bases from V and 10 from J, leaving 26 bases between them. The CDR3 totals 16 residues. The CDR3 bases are TGTGCCAGCAGCCCCACAGTGCGGGACACCCCTCCCTTAGCTTTCTTT. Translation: CASSPTVRDTPPLAFF.

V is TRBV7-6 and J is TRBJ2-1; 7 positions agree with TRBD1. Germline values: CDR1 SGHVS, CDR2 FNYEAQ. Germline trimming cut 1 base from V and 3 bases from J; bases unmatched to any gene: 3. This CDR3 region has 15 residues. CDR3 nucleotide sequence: TGTGCCAGCAGCTTAGAGGGGGCGTTCTACAATGAGCAGTTCTTC. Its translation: CASSLEGAFYNEQFF.